This T cell receptor beta chain stems from a study of cytomegalovirus exposure and HLA in healthy donors. Study-level results: Most TCRs appeared rarely, but some public TCRs recurred in many donors. Per a prior analysis, the majority of TCR beta V segments were productive roughly 87% or roughly 30% of the time. Reportedly, cytomegalovirus status was diagnosed with high sensitivity and specificity.

On this clone: Its matching antigen is unknown.

V shed 4 bases and J 10 bases; nucleotides not matched to a gene: 5. CDR1 is MNHEY and CDR2 is SVGAGI in the germline V gene. The CDR3 is 13 residues long. With 60 Vbeta and 13 Jbeta primers, the PCR was carried out. Sequencing was performed with immunoSEQ multiplex PCR; in TCRdb, only in-frame clones are kept and a portion is missing. The repertoire holds roughly 140,000 clones, with 60% to 85% as singletons. Material: PBMCs. The origin of this receptor is a man aged 40-49 years in good health and CMV-seropositive. This chain uses TRBV6-5 with TRBJ2-1; 9 bases agree with TRBD2. In DNA, the CDR3 is TGTGCCAGCAGTTTAGCGGGAGTTAGGGAGCAGTTCTTC. Its protein product is CASSLAGVREQFF.